This TCR beta chain is from a study of cytomegalovirus exposure and HLA in healthy donors. As for this clone: What it recognizes is unknown.

Germline CDR1 is SGDLS and CDR2 is YYNGEE. This CDR3 has 16 amino acids. V was pared by 4 bases and J by 5 bases, with 21 bases between. 13 Jbeta primers and 60 Vbeta primers were used for the PCR. TCRdb's table, derived via immunoSEQ multiplex PCR, lists solely in-frame clones and lacks some. The data hold approximately 140,000 clones, with about 80% observed a single time. Study findings and constraints: After further analysis at a later stage, 16,951 TCR beta sequences were associated with HLA alleles at 0.05 false discovery rate.

V is TRBV9 and J is TRBJ2-5; maybe TRBD2 (7 bases). Sequenced material: PBMCs. The source of this sequence is a male donor in good health and CMV-seropositive. The CDR3 nucleotides are TGTGCCAGCAGCCCCTTGGGGGGGGCTCGGGCTGAGACCCAGTACTTC. It codes for CASSPLGGARAETQYF. The whole variable domain, filled in from reference TRBV9 and TRBJ2-5, reads DSGVTQTPKHLITATGQRVTLRCSPRSGDLSVYWYQQSLDQGLQFLIQYYNGEERAKGNILERFSAQQFPDLHSELNLSSLELGDSALYFCASSPLGGARAETQYFGPGTRLLVL.